Many counts were recorded for the clone carrying this TCR beta chain. The antigen is undetermined. The germline V gene has CDR1 SQVTM and CDR2 ANQGSEA. Trimming cost V 4 bases and J 5 bases; bases outside gene matches: 6. This CDR3 comprises 14 residues. Time point in this sample: pre-sensitization, week 0. As for treatment: therapeutic diphenylcyclopropenone sensitization with weekly scalp DPC. This sample was included in a study of human T cells and chemical hapten exposure. TCRdb called the RACE reads again in MiXCR, with one record for every CDR3 protein. Among 300,000 to 450,000 distinct CDR3 sequences listed, 4% to 6% were seen once. Study-wide results and caveats: Controls formed significantly fewer large CDR3 similarity clusters than expanded TCRs did.

This receptor was identified in a woman aged 45-65 years with alopecia areata. Some clones in this sample may be carry-over from other donors' samples. This sample comprised whole blood, obtained in connection with sensitization to the hapten diphenylcyclopropenone (DPC). J is TRBJ2-1 and V is TRBV29-1, with TRBD2 identical over 9 bases. The CDR3, as DNA: TGCAGCGTTGTGACTAGCGGTAATAACAATGAGCAGTTCTTC. It is translated as CSVVTSGNNNEQFF.